This T cell receptor (beta chain) was obtained from a study of radiation and T cells in renal cell carcinoma. The CDR3 contains 16 residues. Germline CDR1 reads SGHVS; CDR2 reads FNYEAQ. Trimming left V 4 bases short and J 0 bases short, with 13 bases between. The data were produced by immunoSEQ multiplex PCR, yet TCRdb's version contains in-frame clones alone and is incomplete. The top ten clones hold roughly 10% of a sample with under 200,000 clones, about 87% of them seen once. The time point here: blood 4 weeks post-SBRT, at nephrectomy. As for treatment: 15 Gy SBRT to primary tumor, nephrectomy 4 weeks later.

The TCR comes from a woman aged 45-65 years with renal cell carcinoma. The sample was blood, taken from a patient whose treatment included radiotherapy and nephrectomy. The rearrangement links TRBV7-6 to TRBJ1-5; tentatively, D is TRBD1 (5 bases). The CDR3 loop is CASSSSSDSSNQPQHF. The CDR3 DNA follows: TGTGCCAGCAGCTCTTCCTCTGACAGTAGCAATCAGCCCCAGCATTTT. Supplemented by reference TRBV7-6 and TRBJ1-5, the full variable domain reads GAGVSQSPRYKVTKRGQDVALRCDPISGHVSLYWYRQALGQGPEFLTYFNYEAQQDKSGLPNDRFSAERPEGSISTLTIQRTEQRDSAMYRCASSSSSDSSNQPQHFGDGTRLSIL.